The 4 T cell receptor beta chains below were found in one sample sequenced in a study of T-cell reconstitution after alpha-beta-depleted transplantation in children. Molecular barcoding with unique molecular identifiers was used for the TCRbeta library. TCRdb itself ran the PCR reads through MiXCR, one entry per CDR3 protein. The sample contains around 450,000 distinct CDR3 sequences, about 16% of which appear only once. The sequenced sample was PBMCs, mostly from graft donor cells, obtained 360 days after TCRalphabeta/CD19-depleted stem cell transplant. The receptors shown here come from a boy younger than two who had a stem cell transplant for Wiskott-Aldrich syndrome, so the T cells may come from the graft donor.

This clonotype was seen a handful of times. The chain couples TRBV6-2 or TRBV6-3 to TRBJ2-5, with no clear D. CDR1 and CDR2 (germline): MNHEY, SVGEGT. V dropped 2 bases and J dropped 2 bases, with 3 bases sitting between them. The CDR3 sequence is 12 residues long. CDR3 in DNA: TGTGCCAGCAGTTACGTGCAAGAGACCCAGTACTTC. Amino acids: CASSYVQETQYF.

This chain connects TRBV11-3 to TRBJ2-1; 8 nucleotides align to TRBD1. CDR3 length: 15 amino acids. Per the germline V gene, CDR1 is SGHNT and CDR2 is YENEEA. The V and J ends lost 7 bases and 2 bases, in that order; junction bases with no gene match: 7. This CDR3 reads CASNKLGQAYNEQFF. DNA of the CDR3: TGTGCCAGCAACAAGTTGGGACAGGCCTACAATGAGCAGTTCTTC.

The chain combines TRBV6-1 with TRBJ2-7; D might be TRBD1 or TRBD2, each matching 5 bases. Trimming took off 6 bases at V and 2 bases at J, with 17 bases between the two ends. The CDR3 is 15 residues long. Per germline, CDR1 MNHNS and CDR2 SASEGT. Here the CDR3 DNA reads TGTGCCAGCAGACCCCGGGGCCGTTTTACCTACGAGCAGTACTTC. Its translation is CASRPRGRFTYEQYF.

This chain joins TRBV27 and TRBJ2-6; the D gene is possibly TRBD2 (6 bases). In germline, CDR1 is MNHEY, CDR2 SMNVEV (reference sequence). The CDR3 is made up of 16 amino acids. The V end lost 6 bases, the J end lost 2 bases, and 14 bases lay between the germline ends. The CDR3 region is CASSPTRGTGANVLTF. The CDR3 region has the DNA TGTGCCAGCAGCCCCACCCGGGGGACTGGGGCCAACGTCCTGACTTTC.